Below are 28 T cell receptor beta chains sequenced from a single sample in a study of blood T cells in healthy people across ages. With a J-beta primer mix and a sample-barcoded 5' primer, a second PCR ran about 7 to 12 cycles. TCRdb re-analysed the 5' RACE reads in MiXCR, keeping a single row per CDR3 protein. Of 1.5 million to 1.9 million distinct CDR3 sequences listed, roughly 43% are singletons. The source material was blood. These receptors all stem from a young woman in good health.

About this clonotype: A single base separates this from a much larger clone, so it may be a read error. The DNA of the CDR3 is TGTGCCAGCAGCAAAGATCCGACCCAGTTCTTC. Its protein is CASSKDPTQFF. The rearrangement uses TRBV7-9 and TRBJ2-1; D is undetermined. Germline values: CDR1 SEHNR, CDR2 FQNEAQ (reference sequence). This CDR3 has 11 residues. Trimming cost V 5 bases and J 13 bases, with 12 bases left between them.

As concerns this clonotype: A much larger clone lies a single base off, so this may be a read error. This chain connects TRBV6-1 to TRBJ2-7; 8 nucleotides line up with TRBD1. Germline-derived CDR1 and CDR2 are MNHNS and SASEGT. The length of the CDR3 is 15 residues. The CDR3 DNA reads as TGTGCCAGCAGTGCCCTCGGGACAGGCTCCTACGGGCAGTACTTC. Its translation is CASSALGTGSYGQYF.

As DNA, the CDR3 is TGCGCCAGCAGCCAGGTACGGATCTCTGGGGCCAACGTCCTGACTTTC. Its translation: CASSQVRISGANVLTF. The V call is TRBV4-3, the J call TRBJ2-6; D gene unclear. Germline CDR1 LGHNA, CDR2 YSLEER. The CDR3 extends over 16 amino acids. Deletions cut 3 bases from V and 0 bases from J, with 9 bases between.

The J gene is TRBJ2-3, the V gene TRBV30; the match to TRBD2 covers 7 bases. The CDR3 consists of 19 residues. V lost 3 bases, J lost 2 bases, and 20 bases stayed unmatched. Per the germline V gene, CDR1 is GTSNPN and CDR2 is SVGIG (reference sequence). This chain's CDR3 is CAWSSLNPPESGTTDTQYF. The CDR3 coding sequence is TGTGCCTGGAGCTCCCTAAACCCCCCAGAAAGCGGGACCACAGATACGCAGTATTTT.

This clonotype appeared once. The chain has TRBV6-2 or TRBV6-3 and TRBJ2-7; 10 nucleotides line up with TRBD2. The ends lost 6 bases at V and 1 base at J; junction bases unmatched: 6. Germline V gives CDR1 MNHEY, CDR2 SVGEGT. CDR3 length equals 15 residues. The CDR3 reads CASRGASGSSYEQYF. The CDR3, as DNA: TGTGCCAGCAGAGGCGCTAGCGGGAGTTCCTACGAGCAGTACTTC.

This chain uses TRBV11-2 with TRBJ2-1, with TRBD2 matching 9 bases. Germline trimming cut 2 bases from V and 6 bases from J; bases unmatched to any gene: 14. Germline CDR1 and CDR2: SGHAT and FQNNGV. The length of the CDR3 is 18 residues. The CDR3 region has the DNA TGTGCCAGCAGCTTAACTAGCGGGCTCAGCGGGGATGGCAATGAGCAGTTCTTC. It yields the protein CASSLTSGLSGDGNEQFF.

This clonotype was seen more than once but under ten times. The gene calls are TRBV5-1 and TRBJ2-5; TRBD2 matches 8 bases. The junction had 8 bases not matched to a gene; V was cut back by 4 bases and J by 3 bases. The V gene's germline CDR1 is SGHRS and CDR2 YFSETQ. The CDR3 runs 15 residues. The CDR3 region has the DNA TGCGCCAGCAGCCGAGGACGAGCGGGAGAAGAGACCCAGTACTTC. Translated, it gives CASSRGRAGEETQYF.

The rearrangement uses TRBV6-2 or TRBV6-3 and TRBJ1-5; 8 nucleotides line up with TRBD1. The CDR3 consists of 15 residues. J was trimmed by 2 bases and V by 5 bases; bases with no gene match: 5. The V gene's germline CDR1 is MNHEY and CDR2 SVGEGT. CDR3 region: CASSATGARNQPQHF. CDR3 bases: TGTGCCAGCAGTGCGACAGGGGCTCGCAATCAGCCCCAGCATTTT.

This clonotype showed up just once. CDR3 bases: TGTGCCAGCAGTACGTTTACTAGCACAGATACGCAGTATTTT. Its translation is CASSTFTSTDTQYF. This chain links TRBV6-5 with TRBJ2-3; D remains ambiguous. The CDR3 has 14 residues. Germline CDR1 is MNHEY and CDR2 is SVGAGI. The ends were cut back, 5 bases at V and 0 bases at J, with 9 bases in the middle.

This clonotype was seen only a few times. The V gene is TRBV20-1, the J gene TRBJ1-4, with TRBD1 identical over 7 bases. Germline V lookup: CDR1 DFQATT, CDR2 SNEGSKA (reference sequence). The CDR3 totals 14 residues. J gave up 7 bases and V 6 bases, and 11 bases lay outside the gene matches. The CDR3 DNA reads TGCAGTGCCGCACGACAGGGTAGCAGTGAAAAACTGTTTTTT. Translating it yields CSAARQGSSEKLFF.

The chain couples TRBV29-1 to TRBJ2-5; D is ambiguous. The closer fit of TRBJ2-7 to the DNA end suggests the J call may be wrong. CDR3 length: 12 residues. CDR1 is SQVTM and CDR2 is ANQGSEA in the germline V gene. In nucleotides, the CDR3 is TGCAGCGTTGAGAATCTACCCTACGAGCAGTACTTC. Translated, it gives CSVENLPYEQYF.

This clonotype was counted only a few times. DNA for the CDR3: TGTGCCAGCAGCTTAGCTGGGGGCGCTTCCTATGGCTACACCTTC. Protein sequence: CASSLAGGASYGYTF. The rearrangement links TRBV7-2 to TRBJ1-2; the D gene is possibly TRBD1 (6 bases). The CDR3 is 15 amino acids. V was cut by 0 bases and J by 4 bases, with 12 bases left in between. The germline gives CDR1 SGHTA, CDR2 FQGNSA.

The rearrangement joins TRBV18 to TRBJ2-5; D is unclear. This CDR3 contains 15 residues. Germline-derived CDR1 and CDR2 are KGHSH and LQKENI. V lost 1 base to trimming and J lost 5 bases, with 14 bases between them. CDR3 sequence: CASSPLQSRGETQYF. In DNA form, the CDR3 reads TGTGCCAGCTCACCACTACAGAGTCGTGGGGAGACCCAGTACTTC.

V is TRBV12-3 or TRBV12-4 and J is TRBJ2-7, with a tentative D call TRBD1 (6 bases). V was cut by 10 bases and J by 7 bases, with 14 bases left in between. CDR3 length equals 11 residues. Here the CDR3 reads CAKPTGREQYF. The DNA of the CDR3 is TGTGCCAAACCCACAGGGCGTGAGCAGTACTTC.

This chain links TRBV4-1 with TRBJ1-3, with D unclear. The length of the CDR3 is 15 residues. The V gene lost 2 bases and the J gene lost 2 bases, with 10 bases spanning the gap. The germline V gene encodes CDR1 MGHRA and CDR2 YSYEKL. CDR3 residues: CASSQSRLTGNTIYF. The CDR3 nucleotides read TGCGCCAGCAGCCAATCAAGGTTGACTGGAAACACCATATATTTT.

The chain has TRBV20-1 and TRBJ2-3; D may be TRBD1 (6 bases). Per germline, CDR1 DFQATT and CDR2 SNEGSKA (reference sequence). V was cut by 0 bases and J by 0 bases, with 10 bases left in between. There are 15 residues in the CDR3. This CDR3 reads CSARDPTGSTDTQYF. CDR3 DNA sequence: TGCAGTGCTAGAGACCCAACAGGGAGCACAGATACGCAGTATTTT.

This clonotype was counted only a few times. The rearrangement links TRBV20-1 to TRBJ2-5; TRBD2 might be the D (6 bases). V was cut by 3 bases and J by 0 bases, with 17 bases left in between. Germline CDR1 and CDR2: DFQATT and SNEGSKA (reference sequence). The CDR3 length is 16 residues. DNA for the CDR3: TGCAGTGCTAGCCCACTGGGCGGGGCGAACCAAGAGACCCAGTACTTC. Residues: CSASPLGGANQETQYF.

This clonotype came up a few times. In DNA, the CDR3 is TGTGCCAGCAGTTACTCCCAAACAGGGGCCAACGTCCTGACTTTC. It specifies CASSYSQTGANVLTF. The chain recombines TRBV6-5 with TRBJ2-6; D remains unclear. The CDR3 has 15 amino acids. Trimming took 0 bases from V and 4 from J, leaving 7 bases between them. Germline V gene lookup returns CDR1 MNHEY and CDR2 SVGAGI.

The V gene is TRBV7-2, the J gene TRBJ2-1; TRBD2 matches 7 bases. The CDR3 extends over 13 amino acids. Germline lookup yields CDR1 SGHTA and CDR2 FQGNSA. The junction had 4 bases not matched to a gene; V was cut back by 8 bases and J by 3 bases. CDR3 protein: CASGREVYNEQFF. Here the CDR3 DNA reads TGTGCCAGCGGCCGGGAGGTCTACAATGAGCAGTTCTTC.

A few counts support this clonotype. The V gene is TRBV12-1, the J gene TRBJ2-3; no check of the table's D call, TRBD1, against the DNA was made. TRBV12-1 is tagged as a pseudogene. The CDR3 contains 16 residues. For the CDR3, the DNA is TGTGCCAGCAGCCCCGGGGACACACCTAGCACAGATACGCAGTATTTT. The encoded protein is CASSPGDTPSTDTQYF.

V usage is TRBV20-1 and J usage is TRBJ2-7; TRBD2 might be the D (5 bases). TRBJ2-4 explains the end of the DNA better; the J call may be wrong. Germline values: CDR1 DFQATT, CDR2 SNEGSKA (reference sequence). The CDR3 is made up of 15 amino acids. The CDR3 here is CSANVPRETKNIQYF. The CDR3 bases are TGCAGTGCTAATGTCCCCCGGGAAACCAAAAACATTCAGTACTTC.

The DNA of the CDR3 is TGTGCCAGCAGCCTAAGGGCGGAGTTCACCTACGAGCAGTACTTC. Translated, it gives CASSLRAEFTYEQYF. The rearrangement uses TRBV7-2 and TRBJ2-7; D not resolved. There are 15 residues in the CDR3. The V end was cut by 5 bases, the J end by 2 bases, with 16 bases between. Germline-derived CDR1 and CDR2 are SGHTA and FQGNSA.

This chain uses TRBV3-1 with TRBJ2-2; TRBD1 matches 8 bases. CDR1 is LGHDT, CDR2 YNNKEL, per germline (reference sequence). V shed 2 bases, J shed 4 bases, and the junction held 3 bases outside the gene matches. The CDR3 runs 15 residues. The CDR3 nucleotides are TGTGCCAGCAGCCAACAGACAGGGGTCACCGGGGAGCTGTTTTTT. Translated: CASSQQTGVTGELFF.

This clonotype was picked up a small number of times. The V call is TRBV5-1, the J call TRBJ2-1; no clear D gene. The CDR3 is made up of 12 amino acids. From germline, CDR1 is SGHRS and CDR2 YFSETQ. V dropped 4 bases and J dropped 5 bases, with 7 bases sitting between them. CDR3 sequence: CASSADHNEQFF. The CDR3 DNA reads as TGCGCCAGCAGCGCCGACCACAATGAGCAGTTCTTC.

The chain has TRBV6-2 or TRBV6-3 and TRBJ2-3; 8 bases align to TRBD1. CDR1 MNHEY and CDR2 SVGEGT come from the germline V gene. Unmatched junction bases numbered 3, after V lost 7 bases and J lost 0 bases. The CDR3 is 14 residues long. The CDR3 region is CASKRTGSTDTQYF. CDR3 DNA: TGTGCCAGCAAGAGGACAGGGAGCACAGATACGCAGTATTTT.

The CDR3 nucleotides read TGCGCCAGCAGCGGGGAGGGCGGGTATAACAATGAGCAGTTCTTC. Translating gives CASSGEGGYNNEQFF. The J gene is TRBJ2-1, the V gene TRBV5-1; 7 bases line up with TRBD2. Losses at the gene ends were 4 bases for V and 5 bases for J; bases not matched to a gene: 9. CDR1 is SGHRS, CDR2 YFSETQ, per germline. CDR3 length: 15 amino acids. Based on the CDR3 plus reference TRBV5-1 and TRBJ2-1, the full variable domain is KAGVTQTPRYLIKTRGQQVTLSCSPISGHRSVSWYQQTPGQGLQFLFEYFSETQRNKGNFPGRFSGRQFSNSRSEMNVSTLELGDSALYLCASSGEGGYNNEQFFGPGTRLTVL.

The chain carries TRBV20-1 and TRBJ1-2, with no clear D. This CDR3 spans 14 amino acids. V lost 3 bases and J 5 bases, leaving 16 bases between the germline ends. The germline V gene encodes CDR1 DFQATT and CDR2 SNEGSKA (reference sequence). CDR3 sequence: CSASIRGTEYGYTF. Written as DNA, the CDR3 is TGCAGTGCTAGTATCCGCGGTACCGAGTATGGCTACACCTTC.

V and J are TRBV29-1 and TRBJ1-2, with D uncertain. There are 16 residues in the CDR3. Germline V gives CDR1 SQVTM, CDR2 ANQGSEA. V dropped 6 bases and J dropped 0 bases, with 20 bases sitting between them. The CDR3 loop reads CSVALTSGEANYGYTF. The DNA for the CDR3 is TGCAGCGTCGCACTTACCTCAGGCGAAGCTAACTATGGCTACACCTTC.